This TCR beta chain was observed in a study of Ad26.COV2.S vaccination and SARS-CoV-2 variants. V was pared by 4 bases and J by 5 bases, with 2 bases between. Per germline, CDR1 SEHNR and CDR2 FQNEAQ (reference sequence). The CDR3 covers 11 residues. About this clone: Other DNA sequences in this sample translate to the same CDR3.

Treatment meaning: some 20 received Ad26.COV2.S at low or high dose, single or two shots; roughly 5 received placebo; per-sample allocation not given. Day 63 following the first vaccine or placebo injection was when the samples were taken. Data came from immunoSEQ multiplex PCR; TCRdb stores just in-frame clones and leaves some out. This table has around 300,000 clones, 65% to 90% appearing once. Sequencing used peripheral blood, obtained in a trial of Ad26.COV2.S vaccine versus placebo. The chain couples TRBV7-9 to TRBJ2-2; D unresolved. The TCR sequence derives from a person aged 18-65 years who received the Ad26.COV2.S COVID-19 vaccine or a placebo. The CDR3 loop is CASSSTGELFF. As DNA, the CDR3 is TGTGCCAGCAGCTCGACCGGGGAGCTGTTTTTT.